This TCR beta chain was identified during a study of blood T cell repertoires in COVID-19. Whole-study context: Some COVID-19 samples were acute and others convalescent; all came from the United States, Italy and Spain. T cells, B-cell-depleted T cells, or PBMCs supplied cDNA or gDNA.

The Seattle patients joined while their infection was active and were tracked longitudinally afterward. As handled by the study authors: Nucleated cell counts were estimated from reference gene primer amplification. Repertoires were generated with immunoSEQ multiplex PCR, while TCRdb's copy carries only in-frame clones and drops some. Clonal size and the V and J genes are those of that table, whereas D and trimming came from the DNA. The data show 210,000 or so clones, approximately 90% seen once. V lost 1 base and J lost 0, with 9 bases in between. The CDR3 contains 15 residues. CDR1 and CDR2 from the germline V gene are SGHVS and FNYEAQ. This clone was seen a handful of times.

V and J are TRBV7-6 and TRBJ1-1, with D tentatively TRBD1 (6 bases). The material sequenced was peripheral blood. This clonotype was obtained from a man aged 30 to 39 with COVID-19, enrolled during active disease. CDR3 coding DNA: TGTGCCAGCAGCTTAGAAGGGACACTGAACACTGAAGCTTTCTTT. Amino acids: CASSLEGTLNTEAFF.